This T cell receptor (delta chain) originates from a study of Vδ1+ human thymocytes (dated by TCRdb to the late 2010s). Looking at the study overall: The study characterised mRNA-level TRG and TRD CDR3 repertoires of highly purified Vdelta1+ thymocytes from young children as a data resource. The multiplex-based CDR3 amplicon strategy had previously been validated against 5'RACE-based CDR3 amplicon generation methods.

Trimmed from V: 1 base; trimmed from J: 3 bases; junction bases lacking a gene match: 20. CDR1 and CDR2, per the germline V gene, are TSWWSYY and QGS. The CDR3, from cysteine to phenylalanine, totals 22 residues. Left in the record is the CDR3 DNA by itself, 66 bases read in frame from the first base. RNA was isolated using the RNeasy mini kit, and reverse transcription was performed with Superscript III. Multiplex PCR was used to generate CDR3 amplicons, with pooled V-gene forward primers and a constant-region reverse primer carrying Illumina adaptor overhangs. After gel purification, the amplicons were indexed with Nextera index primers over eight extra PCR cycles and then purified using AMPure XP beads. Libraries were sequenced on an Illumina MiSeq with paired-end 250 bp reads, dual indexing and roughly 20% PhiX spike-in. The authors processed their data as follows. Read quality was checked with FastQC, and TRG read pairs were merged using ea-utils fastq-join. IMGT/HighV-QUEST was used to annotate sequences, retaining only productive sequences with an unambiguous V-gene assignment, and each clonotype was defined by an identical CDR3 sequence. For downstream analysis, VDJtools 1.1.1, tcR 2.2.3, Treemap and vegan Shannon diversity in R 3.4.4 were used. With CATT, TCRdb called clones again from the public reads; duplicate DNA rows were later joined. These V and J calls derive from TCRdb rather than the authors' analysis. The sample profile shows 80,000 or so delta-chain clones; around 35% of them were found once. Together, the top ten hold 0.2% to 0.3% of the sample.

Thymic samples were depleted of alphabeta T cells, then CD3+ TCRVdelta1+ TCRVdelta2- thymocytes were FACS-sorted. Sorted Vdelta1+ thymocyte purity ranged from roughly 96% to 99.6%. The thymic specimens were obtained from 7 to 9 paediatric patients, aged about 5 days to 15 months, who were having corrective cardiac surgery. After the thymic tissue was dispersed, mononuclear cells were isolated using a Histopaque-1077 density gradient. Staining used anti-TCRVdelta1 clone TS8.2, anti-TCRVdelta2 clone B6, anti-CD3 clone HIT3a and anti-TCRalphabeta clone IP26 antibodies. Comment on this clone: Its antigen has not been determined. No much larger clonotype is one base removed from it; base qualities were not supplied.

What the authors observed across the whole study: The authors advised highly purified populations and single-cell validation, since unexpected Vdelta2 sequences could cause misinterpretation of bulk repertoire data. In contrast to oligoclonal peripheral blood repertoires, thymic TRG and TRD repertoires appeared to be highly polyclonal with Gaussian CDR3 length distributions. Despite high sort purity, 15% to 25% of thymic TRD sequences were Vdelta2 (and few Vdelta3), unlike peripheral blood Vdelta1+ controls. Because no clustering by age or sex was observed, donors were not stratified by these variables in the analyses. Donors shared many TRG clonotypes (up to about 7x10^3), but TRD repertoires were essentially private, with at most 130 shared.

Sequencing input: Vdelta1+ gamma-delta thymocytes from the thymus. The sample's cell subset or site label, in plain terms: FACS-sorted CD3+ TCRalphabeta- TCRVdelta1+ TCRVdelta2- thymocytes. This TCR derives from a boy in the first two years of life who had congenital heart surgery. This chain is built from TRDV1 and TRDJ1; the junction holds 13 bases that match TRDD3. The nucleotide sequence reads as follows: TGTGCTCTTGGGGAACCTTTCCTTCACTCGGACTGGGGGATACGCATCGCCGATAAACTCATCTTT. This sequence encodes CALGEPFLHSDWGIRIADKLIF.